Listed below are T cell receptor beta chains from one sample, sequenced in a study of cytotoxic CD8 clonotypes in ibrutinib-treated CLL. Sequencing used immunoSEQ multiplex PCR; TCRdb keeps in-frame clones, though not all of them. The sample gives 270,000 or so clones, 60% to 80% of which show up once; around 5.1% is in the top ten. This sample comprised PBMCs, obtained at disease progression, from a patient treated with ibrutinib. The source is a human donor with chronic lymphocytic leukemia. CDR3s include the opening cysteine and the closing phenylalanine or tryptophan. A D gene is named only where the DNA matches it firmly. Where a row states a size, it is once, few, many or the class of an expanded clone; other rows omit it.

CDR3 DNA	CDR3 protein	D gene	clone size	J gene	V gene
TGCGCCAGCAGCCAAGATCAATTCGTTAACAGGGGTCCTGGCTACACCTTC	CASSQDQFVNRGPGYTF	TRBD1	.	TRBJ1-2	TRBV4-1
TGTGCCAGCAGCTTGGCAGGTAGCGGGAGGACAGATACGCAGTATTTT	CASSLAGSGRTDTQYF	TRBD2	.	TRBJ2-3	TRBV5-6
TGTGCCAGCAGTTACTTCCCAGGGGGCAAGACCCAGTACTTC	CASSYFPGGKTQYF	TRBD1	.	TRBJ2-5	TRBV6-5
TGTGCCAGCAGTGAAGGGAATGAGCAGTTCTTC	CASSEGNEQFF	.	.	TRBJ2-1	TRBV25-1
TGTGCCAGCAGCTTAGAGGGAGGAGTCCTCACTGAAGCTTTCTTT	CASSLEGGVLTEAFF	.	.	TRBJ1-1	TRBV11-2
TGCGCCAGCAACCCGGGAGAGGGTTCGGCAGATACGCAGTATTTT	CASNPGEGSADTQYF	.	.	TRBJ2-3	TRBV5-1
TGTGCCAGCAGCGTAGCGGGCAGTCTGGGGTCACCCCTCCACTTT	CASSVAGSLGSPLHF	.	.	TRBJ1-6	TRBV9
TGCAGCGTGGGGGGACATATAGCCTACGAGCAGTACTTC	CSVGGHIAYEQYF	.	.	TRBJ2-7	TRBV29-1
TGTGCCAGCAGCTCAAGCCCCGGGGAGCTGTTTTTT	CASSSSPGELFF	.	few	TRBJ2-2	TRBV5-6
TGCGCCAGCAGCAAGTCTAGCGGGGGTTACGAGCAGTACTTC	CASSKSSGGYEQYF	TRBD2	.	TRBJ2-7	TRBV5-1
TGTGCCATCAGTGAGTCGGCGACTGCCTATGGCTACACCTTC	CAISESATAYGYTF	.	once	TRBJ1-2	TRBV10-3
TGCACCAGCAGCCAGGATGTAGGGGTGTGCTATGGCTACACCTTC	CTSSQDVGVCYGYTF	.	.	TRBJ1-2	TRBV1
TGTGCCAGCAGTCGGTTCGGGACTAGCGGAAGTATTGAGCAGTTCTTC	CASSRFGTSGSIEQFF	TRBD2	.	TRBJ2-1	TRBV27
TGTGCCAGCAGCTTAGCCCAGCCCTACAATGAGCAGTTCTTC	CASSLAQPYNEQFF	.	.	TRBJ2-1	TRBV11-2
TGTGCCAGTAGTATAAGATGGGACAGGGACAATGAGCAGTTCTTC	CASSIRWDRDNEQFF	TRBD1	.	TRBJ2-1	TRBV19
TGCGCCAGCTGGGCCGAATCTGGAAACACCATATATTTT	CASWAESGNTIYF	.	.	TRBJ1-3	TRBV5-1
TGTGCCAGCTTACGGACTAGCGGGCCCTACGAGCAGTACTTC	CASLRTSGPYEQYF	TRBD2	.	TRBJ2-7	TRBV18
TGTGCCAGCAGCTTATTGGGATTTTACAATGAGCAGTTCTTC	CASSLLGFYNEQFF	.	.	TRBJ2-1	TRBV7-2
TGTGCCAGCAAACGGGACTACTCCTACAATGAGCAGTTCTTC	CASKRDYSYNEQFF	TRBD2	.	TRBJ2-1	TRBV6-4
TGTGCCAGCTCACCCGGGGCAACTAATGAAAAACTGTTTTTT	CASSPGATNEKLFF	.	.	TRBJ1-4	TRBV18
TGTGCCAGCAGCCAAGTGGTCAGTGTAGGGTCACCCCTCCACTTT	CASSQVVSVGSPLHF	.	few	TRBJ1-6	TRBV4-2
TGTGCCAGCAGTCTGACTAGCGGGAGCGTTGAGCAGTTCTTC	CASSLTSGSVEQFF	TRBD2	.	TRBJ2-1	TRBV27
TGTGCCAGCAGTTACGTCCTGGGGGTAGGGAATTCACCCCTCCACTTT	CASSYVLGVGNSPLHF	.	.	TRBJ1-6	TRBV6-5
TGTGCTAGTGGCCGAGGGTCCTACAATGAGCAGTTCTTC	CASGRGSYNEQFF	.	.	TRBJ2-1	TRBV12-5
TGCGCCAGCAGCCAAGCTCAACTATACGAGCAGTACTTC	CASSQAQLYEQYF	.	.	TRBJ2-7	TRBV4-1
TGTGCCAGCTCACTTACAGGGGGCGCGCAGAACTATGGCTACACCTTC	CASSLTGGAQNYGYTF	TRBD1	.	TRBJ1-2	TRBV18
TGTGCCAGCAGCTTAATTCCCACAGATACGCAGTATTTT	CASSLIPTDTQYF	.	.	TRBJ2-3	TRBV7-2
TGTGCCAGCAGCCACACTAGCGGGCAGTCCTACGAGCAGTACTTC	CASSHTSGQSYEQYF	TRBD2	.	TRBJ2-7	TRBV6-5
TGTGCCAGCAGCAGAACCGGCGGGTACCAAGAGACCCAGTACTTC	CASSRTGGYQETQYF	.	.	TRBJ2-5	TRBV11-2
TGTGCCAGCAGCGTAGAGGGAGGGTCCTATGTCAATCAGCCCCAGCATTTT	CASSVEGGSYVNQPQHF	.	.	TRBJ1-5	TRBV9
TGCGCCAGCAGCTTAGGCCGACAAGAGACCCAGTACTTC	CASSLGRQETQYF	.	.	TRBJ2-5	TRBV5-1
TGTGCCAGCAGCTTCCAAGCGGGAGTTTACGGGGAGCAGTACTTC	CASSFQAGVYGEQYF	TRBD2	few	TRBJ2-7	TRBV5-8
TGTGCCAGCAGTTTATATCCGGAAAGGCAATCACCCCTCCACTTT	CASSLYPERQSPLHF	.	.	TRBJ1-6	TRBV27